This T cell receptor beta chain was observed in a study of technical replicates of blood from several donors. Unmatched junction bases numbered 8, after V lost 4 bases and J lost 4 bases. This CDR3 is 14 amino acids long. CDR1 and CDR2 (germline): GTSNPN, SVGIG (reference sequence). Assay used: immunoSEQ multiplex PCR; TCRdb lists only in-frame clones, some missing. Here the sample spans some 77,000 clones, 93% being singletons. Material for sequencing was T cells isolated from PBMCs. The genes are TRBV30 and TRBJ2-3; TRBD1 agrees at 7 bases. The clonotype originates from a human donor in good health. The CDR3 nucleotides are TGTGCCTGGAATTCAGGGGGTGAGGCAGATACGCAGTATTTT. It encodes CAWNSGGEADTQYF.